This T cell receptor beta chain was sequenced during a study of graft-versus-host responses after intestinal transplantation. Study-wide findings and caveats: Within the allografts of patients who had graft-donor T cell macrochimerism, graft-versus-host to host-versus-graft clonal ratios were high. In recipient marrow, GvH clones were found, and some appeared first in ileum or blood. HvG clone declines early post-transplant were associated with peak circulating GvH levels.

The CDR3 contains 13 residues. Germline values: CDR1 MNHNS, CDR2 SASEGT. V was clipped by 9 bases and J by 0 bases, with 9 bases between them. Clones were sequenced by immunoSEQ multiplex PCR, and TCRdb holds only the in-frame ones, with some missing. The data contain roughly 110,000 clones, 85% to 95% of them singletons. A note on this clone: As yet, its antigen is unknown.

The starting material was unstimulated CD4+ T cells sorted from spleen or lymph node cells, obtained before transplant. This chain joins TRBV6-1 and TRBJ2-1; a weak D match, TRBD2 (5 bases). This TCR derives from a human donor who was the organ donor for an intestinal transplant. CDR3 sequence reads: CASIRDSYNEQFF. The CDR3 DNA follows: TGTGCCAGTATCCGGGACTCCTACAATGAGCAGTTCTTC.